This entry lists 5 T cell receptor beta chains sequenced from one sample in a study of blood T cell repertoires in COVID-19. TCRdb keeps only in-frame clones here, not all; method: immunoSEQ multiplex PCR. The sample lists roughly 100,000 clones; about 90% were seen once. The sequencing sample was made of peripheral blood. The receptors originated from a human donor with COVID-19, enrolled during active disease. The donor label of this sample is uncertain.

This clone showed up just a few times. The chain carries TRBV3-1 (or the pseudogene TRBV3-2) and TRBJ2-7; the D gene is possibly TRBD2 (6 bases). Germline V gene data show CDR1 as LGHDT and CDR2 as YNNKEL (reference sequence). Trimming pared 4 bases from V and 3 bases from J, leaving 16 bases between. This CDR3 has 15 residues. The CDR3 DNA is TGTGCCAGCAGCCCCCATTTCGGGGGACTCTACGAGCAGTACTTC. Amino acids: CASSPHFGGLYEQYF.

The J gene is TRBJ1-4, the V gene TRBV5-1; D not resolved. The CDR3 has 15 amino acids. CDR1 SGHRS and CDR2 YFSETQ come from the germline V gene. Trimming shortened V by 0 bases and J by 3 bases, and 9 bases separated the two germline ends. Here the CDR3 DNA reads TGCGCCAGCAGCTTGGCCGGGGTGGCTAATGAAAAACTGTTTTTT. Residues: CASSLAGVANEKLFF.

V is TRBV11-3 and J is TRBJ2-5, with D perhaps TRBD1 (6 bases). This CDR3 contains 13 residues. Trimming pared 4 bases from V and 5 bases from J, leaving 11 bases between. Germline CDR1 reads SGHNT; CDR2 reads YENEEA. The DNA for the CDR3 is TGTGCCAGCAGCTCAGGGGTCTGGGAGACCCAGTACTTC. Translation gives CASSSGVWETQYF.

The chain employs TRBV4-1 and TRBJ2-7, with TRBD1 identical over 8 bases. Germline loops: CDR1 MGHRA, CDR2 YSYEKL. V gave up 4 bases and J gave up 1 base; unmatched junction bases: 3. This CDR3 has 14 residues. This chain's CDR3 is CASSPGQGSYEQYF. The CDR3 bases are TGCGCCAGCAGCCCAGGACAGGGTTCCTACGAGCAGTACTTC.

The rearrangement joins TRBV11-2 to TRBJ1-6; a possible D gene is TRBD1 (6 bases). The V gene's germline CDR1 is SGHAT and CDR2 FQNNGV. The CDR3 has 15 amino acids. V shed 1 base and J shed 9 bases, with 13 bases lying between them. CDR3 sequence: CASSLVGGGGSPLHF. DNA of the CDR3: TGTGCCAGCAGCTTAGTTGGTGGGGGCGGTTCACCCCTCCACTTT.